These 32 T cell receptor beta chains share one sample of origin, sequenced in a study of siplizumab effects on memory and regulatory T cells. Assay: immunoSEQ multiplex PCR; the TCRdb copy retains only in-frame clones and omits some. The data hold tens of thousands of clones, with about 97% observed a single time. The sample consisted of naive CD4+ T cells sorted from blood. These receptors all come from a human donor in good health.

The V gene is TRBV7-3, the J gene TRBJ2-5, with TRBD2 matching over 12 bases. This CDR3 contains 15 residues. CDR1 is SGHTA and CDR2 is FQGTGA in the germline V gene. The V segment lost 1 base and the J segment 14 bases; nucleotides outside the gene matches: 11. CDR3 residues: CASSLRASGRALDYF. The CDR3 region has the DNA TGTGCCAGCAGCTTAAGAGCTAGCGGGAGGGCCCTCGATTACTTC.

This chain uses TRBV5-4 with TRBJ2-3; 8 nucleotides match TRBD2. Germline CDR1 is SGHNT and CDR2 is YYREEE (reference sequence). This CDR3 has 17 residues. V was pared by 4 bases and J by 7 bases, with 17 bases of the junction left unmatched. The CDR3 reads CASSREGGPLAGNTQYF. Here the CDR3 DNA reads TGTGCCAGCAGCCGGGAGGGGGGGCCTTTAGCGGGAAATACGCAGTATTTT.

The chain links TRBV30 to TRBJ2-2; D is ambiguous. CDR1 GTSNPN and CDR2 SVGIG come from the germline V gene (reference sequence). The CDR3 consists of 15 residues. The germline V and J ends were trimmed by 0 bases and 6 bases, with 14 bases remaining between them. The CDR3 here is CAWSVQRTLAGELFF. Here the CDR3 DNA reads TGTGCCTGGAGTGTACAACGGACCTTGGCCGGGGAGCTGTTTTTT.

The chain has TRBV5-4 and TRBJ2-5; D remains unclear. Per germline, CDR1 SGHNT and CDR2 YYREEE (reference sequence). Trimming removed 0 bases at V and 4 bases at J, with 7 bases between. The CDR3 is 13 residues long. CDR3 amino acids: CASSLGIPETQYF. CDR3 DNA sequence: TGTGCCAGCAGCTTGGGGATTCCAGAGACCCAGTACTTC.

The gene calls are TRBV7-9 and TRBJ2-1, with 7 bases that match TRBD2. This CDR3 spans 14 amino acids. V was pared by 5 bases and J by 5 bases, with 6 bases of the junction left unmatched. Germline V lookup: CDR1 SEHNR, CDR2 FQNEAQ (reference sequence). As DNA, the CDR3 is TGTGCCAGCAGCGGGGGAGGGATGAACAATGAGCAGTTCTTC. It encodes CASSGGGMNNEQFF.

The chain uses TRBV7-9 and TRBJ2-5; the D is unclear. This CDR3 spans 13 amino acids. Germline CDR1 SEHNR, CDR2 FQNEAQ (reference sequence). V lost 5 bases, J lost 2 bases, and 9 bases lay in between. The CDR3 is CASSPRIQETQYF. The CDR3 DNA is TGTGCCAGCAGCCCCCGTATTCAAGAGACCCAGTACTTC.

The chain combines TRBV10-1 with TRBJ2-3; no firm D call. CDR1 is WNHNN, CDR2 SYGVQD, per germline (reference sequence). Trimming cost V 5 bases and J 6 bases, with 9 bases left between them. The CDR3 is 12 residues long. CDR3 sequence (DNA): TGCGCCAGCAGTAAAAGCCTCGATACGCAGTATTTT. Translating it yields CASSKSLDTQYF.

This clone was seen just once. The rearrangement uses TRBV6-5 and TRBJ1-1, with 11 bases lining up with TRBD1. Germline V gene data show CDR1 as MNHEY and CDR2 as SVGAGI. After removal of 7 bases from V and 4 bases from J, the junction contained 8 bases not matched to a gene. The CDR3 length is 15 residues. The chain's CDR3 is CASNPLGQGGTEAFF. In DNA, the CDR3 is TGTGCCAGCAACCCCCTGGGACAGGGGGGCACTGAAGCTTTCTTT.

The rearrangement uses TRBV6-6 and TRBJ2-7; 11 bases fit TRBD1. The V segment lost 5 bases and the J segment 3 bases; nucleotides outside the gene matches: 6. The germline gives CDR1 MNHNY, CDR2 SVGAGI (reference sequence). The length of the CDR3 is 15 residues. The CDR3 loop reads CASSQDRGRVYEQYF. As DNA, the CDR3 is TGTGCCAGCAGTCAGGACAGGGGGCGGGTCTACGAGCAGTACTTC.

This clone was detected once. The V and J genes are TRBV5-1 and TRBJ2-5; 15 positions match TRBD2. V lost 5 bases and J lost 2; bases outside the gene matches: 10. Germline-derived CDR1 and CDR2 are SGHRS and YFSETQ. The length of the CDR3 is 18 residues. CDR3 in amino acids: CASRKGTSGRMYQETQYF. In DNA form, the CDR3 reads TGCGCCAGCAGGAAAGGGACTAGCGGGAGGATGTATCAAGAGACCCAGTACTTC.

The gene calls are TRBV18 and TRBJ2-5; 8 positions agree with TRBD2. CDR1 KGHSH and CDR2 LQKENI come from the germline V gene. CDR3 length equals 16 residues. V gave up 7 bases and J gave up 5 bases; unmatched junction bases: 15. The DNA of the CDR3 is TGTGCCAGCTACACCCTAGCGGGCCCTATAAGGGAGACCCAGTACTTC. Encoded protein: CASYTLAGPIRETQYF.

The gene calls are TRBV10-3 and TRBJ2-7; possible D gene TRBD2, 6 bases. CDR3 length equals 13 residues. Per germline, CDR1 ENHRY and CDR2 SYGVKD. V shed 7 bases and J shed 4 bases, with 14 bases lying between them. The CDR3: CAINAGSEYEQYF. Here the CDR3 DNA reads TGTGCCATCAACGCGGGGAGCGAATACGAGCAGTACTTC.

This clone was recorded only once. V usage is TRBV4-1 and J usage is TRBJ2-3; D gene unclear. With 0 bases removed from V and 3 bases from J, the gap between germline ends came to 4 bases. The CDR3 sequence is 13 residues long. From germline, CDR1 is MGHRA and CDR2 YSYEKL. As DNA, the CDR3 is TGCGCCAGCAGCCAAGATCGTACAGATACGCAGTATTTT. It is translated as CASSQDRTDTQYF.

The chain couples TRBV7-2 to TRBJ2-3; D unclear. This CDR3 region has 15 residues. Germline assignment: CDR1 SGHTA and CDR2 FQGNSA. The V and J ends lost 2 bases and 2 bases respectively, with 11 bases between them. DNA of the CDR3: TGTGCCAGCAGCTTAAGGCGCGGATTCACAGATACGCAGTATTTT. This encodes CASSLRRGFTDTQYF.

This sequence joins TRBV27 and TRBJ2-7; 7 nucleotides agree with TRBD2. V shed 7 bases and J 2 bases; nucleotides not matched to a gene: 17. The CDR3 loop spans 17 amino acids. The germline CDR1 and CDR2 sequences are MNHEY and SMNVEV (reference sequence). The CDR3 spells CASTESDPSGAPYEQYF. For the CDR3, the DNA is TGTGCCAGCACCGAATCCGACCCTAGCGGAGCCCCCTACGAGCAGTACTTC.

The V and J genes are TRBV19 and TRBJ2-7; D not resolved. The germline gives CDR1 LNHDA, CDR2 SQIVND (reference sequence). CDR3 length equals 15 residues. Between the trimmed V and J ends, which lost 1 base and 1 base, there was a span of 11 bases. The CDR3 nucleotides read TGTGCCAGTAGTATAGCCTTTAGCAGTTCCTACGAGCAGTACTTC. This gives the protein CASSIAFSSSYEQYF.

The CDR3 reads CASKHNRLGSYEQYF. DNA of the CDR3: TGTGCCAGCAAACACAACAGGTTGGGGTCGTACGAGCAGTACTTC. The V gene is TRBV6-5, the J gene TRBJ2-7, with D perhaps TRBD1 (5 bases). V lost 7 bases and J 4 bases, leaving 20 bases between the germline ends. The CDR3 extends over 15 amino acids. Germline CDR1 and CDR2: MNHEY and SVGAGI.

The gene calls are TRBV5-4 and TRBJ1-2; D remains unclear. The CDR3 consists of 14 residues. Germline V gene sequence: CDR1 SGHNT, CDR2 YYREEE (reference sequence). V shed 5 bases and J shed 1 base, with 12 bases lying between them. For the CDR3, the DNA is TGTGCCAGCAGGGGGAGCAAATTTAACTATGGCTACACCTTC. Its translation: CASRGSKFNYGYTF.

The CDR3 DNA follows: TGTGCCAGCAGCTTGGGACAGGGTAGCCACAATGAGCAGTTCTTC. Its protein product is CASSLGQGSHNEQFF. This chain uses TRBV7-6 with TRBJ2-1; 9 nucleotides match TRBD1. The CDR3 extends over 15 amino acids. The junction had 5 bases not matched to a gene; V was cut back by 3 bases and J by 5 bases. CDR1 and CDR2 (germline): SGHVS, FNYEAQ.

This sequence joins TRBV5-1 and TRBJ2-1, with 8 positions matching TRBD2. Trimming took 6 bases from V and 0 from J; bases not matched to a gene: 5. Germline loops: CDR1 SGHRS, CDR2 YFSETQ. CDR3 length: 15 amino acids. This CDR3 is CASTIAGSSYNEQFF. The CDR3 nucleotides are TGCGCCAGCACCATAGCGGGAAGCTCCTACAATGAGCAGTTCTTC.

The chain has TRBV5-4 and TRBJ1-6, with no clear D. Trimming took 0 bases from V and 10 from J, leaving 11 bases between them. The CDR3 covers 14 residues. Germline-derived CDR1 and CDR2 are SGHNT and YYREEE (reference sequence). CDR3 sequence: CASSLDSLNSPLHF. Written as DNA, the CDR3 is TGTGCCAGCAGCTTGGACAGCCTGAACTCACCCCTCCACTTT.

The V gene is TRBV7-2, the J gene TRBJ2-3; 9 bases are a match to TRBD2. The trim removed 3 bases at V and 2 bases at J, leaving 9 bases unmatched. The CDR3 loop spans 17 amino acids. Germline lookup yields CDR1 SGHTA and CDR2 FQGNSA. In DNA, the CDR3 is TGTGCCAGCAGCTTCCCCTTGGGCGGGAGGGCCACAGATACGCAGTATTTT. Amino acids: CASSFPLGGRATDTQYF.

The chain employs TRBV11-3 and TRBJ2-5, with 8 bases matching TRBD1. Germline CDR1 is SGHNT and CDR2 is YENEEA. V shed 5 bases and J 1 base; nucleotides not matched to a gene: 9. The CDR3 covers 16 residues. The CDR3 protein is CASSRAGGERQETQYF. The CDR3, as DNA: TGTGCCAGCAGCCGAGCAGGGGGCGAACGCCAAGAGACCCAGTACTTC.

The V gene is TRBV18, the J gene TRBJ2-7, with D perhaps matching TRBD1 (5 bases). V lost 2 bases and J 3 bases, leaving 11 bases between the germline ends. The CDR3 has 14 residues. Germline V gene lookup returns CDR1 KGHSH and CDR2 LQKENI. CDR3: CASSPRGAGYEQYF. The CDR3 coding sequence is TGTGCCAGCTCACCAAGGGGCGCAGGCTACGAGCAGTACTTC.

The chain recombines TRBV10-2 with TRBJ2-7, with 7 positions matching TRBD1. V lost 6 bases to trimming and J lost 3 bases; unmatched junction nucleotides: 5. The CDR3 is made up of 13 amino acids. CDR1 and CDR2 (germline): WSHSY, SAAADI. The CDR3 region has the DNA TGCGCCAGCAGAGCGACAGGGAGCTACGAGCAGTACTTC. Amino acids: CASRATGSYEQYF.

The gene calls are TRBV6-6 and TRBJ1-2, with 7 bases lining up with TRBD1. Germline V CDR1 and CDR2: MNHNY, SVGAGI (reference sequence). V lost 7 bases and J lost 0; bases outside the gene matches: 11. The CDR3 spans 16 residues. The CDR3 DNA is TGTGCCAGCACCGTCGGACAGGTTCAAGCTAACTATGGCTACACCTTC. Translating gives CASTVGQVQANYGYTF.

CDR3 sequence reads: CASSLGLAANTGELFF. The CDR3 DNA reads TGTGCCAGCAGCTTAGGTCTAGCGGCGAACACCGGGGAGCTGTTTTTT. The chain links TRBV11-2 to TRBJ2-2, with 7 bases identical to TRBD2. This CDR3 has 16 amino acids. Germline trimming cut 1 base from V and 0 bases from J; bases unmatched to any gene: 2. The V gene's germline CDR1 is SGHAT and CDR2 FQNNGV.

The V gene is TRBV5-4, the J gene TRBJ2-3, with 7 positions matching TRBD2. V was clipped by 4 bases and J by 6 bases; unmatched bases: 8. Germline V lookup: CDR1 SGHNT, CDR2 YYREEE (reference sequence). The CDR3 is made up of 14 amino acids. Here the CDR3 reads CASSPRDYTDTQYF. CDR3 DNA sequence: TGTGCCAGCAGCCCCAGGGACTACACGGATACGCAGTATTTT.

This sequence joins TRBV7-3 and TRBJ2-5; possible D gene TRBD2, 6 bases. Germline values: CDR1 SGHTA, CDR2 FQGTGA. V lost 2 bases to trimming and J lost 5 bases, with 9 bases between them. The CDR3 runs to 13 residues. The CDR3 loop reads CASSLFGGETQYF. The CDR3 nucleotides are TGTGCCAGCAGCTTATTCGGAGGGGAGACCCAGTACTTC.

The rearrangement uses TRBV6-1 and TRBJ1-2; 8 bases fit TRBD1. Trimming at V came to 0 bases and at J to 2 bases, leaving 5 bases not matched to a gene. Germline assignment: CDR1 MNHNS and CDR2 SASEGT. CDR3 length equals 16 residues. CDR3 in DNA: TGTGCCAGCAGTGAAGCGCTTAGGACAGGGAACTATGGCTACACCTTC. Residues: CASSEALRTGNYGYTF.

The J gene is TRBJ2-2, the V gene TRBV7-2; 7 nucleotides align to TRBD1. This CDR3 has 16 residues. J was trimmed by 6 bases and V by 1 base; bases with no gene match: 8. CDR1 is SGHTA, CDR2 FQGNSA, per germline. Written as DNA, the CDR3 is TGTGCCAGCAGCTTAGAAGGCAGGGGGATCCCCGGGGAGCTGTTTTTT. Amino acid sequence: CASSLEGRGIPGELFF.

Only one count was recorded for this clone. DNA for the CDR3: TGTGCCAGCAGCTCCGGGACTAGGCGGACCGGGGAGCTGTTTTTT. Protein sequence: CASSSGTRRTGELFF. The genes are TRBV7-9 and TRBJ2-2; 8 positions match TRBD2. The trim removed 4 bases at V and 5 bases at J, leaving 6 bases unmatched. The germline CDR1 and CDR2 sequences are SEHNR and FQNEAQ (reference sequence). The CDR3 loop spans 15 amino acids.